This note documents a single TCR beta chain sequence. The sample comes from a study of blood T cell repertoires in COVID-19. Repertoires were generated with immunoSEQ multiplex PCR, while TCRdb's copy carries only in-frame clones and drops some. The sample has 25,000 to 35,000 clones, about 80% seen once; the top ten hold approximately 15%. V gave up 1 base and J gave up 5 bases, with 15 bases separating them. CDR3 length: 16 residues. Germline loops: CDR1 SEHNR, CDR2 FQNEAQ (reference sequence). Sequencing was performed on peripheral blood. The receptor was derived from a man between 65 and 85 years old with active COVID-19. The chain employs TRBV7-9 and TRBJ2-1; D perhaps matches TRBD1 (5 bases). CDR3 in amino acids: CASSLGSGRADNEQFF. DNA for the CDR3: TGTGCCAGCAGCTTAGGCTCTGGCAGGGCGGACAATGAGCAGTTCTTC.